Each of the 9 T cell receptor beta chains below was sequenced from the same sample in a study of shared clonotypes between healthy human individuals (dated by TCRdb to 2020 to 2021). Library preparation employed the immunoSEQ multiplex PCR assay. Imported from immuneACCESS, the table was reduced by TCRdb to in-frame sequences with V and J called. These copies leave out some clones; in studies compared against another copy, an unresolved V gene accounts for under half, and the cause of the remainder is not known. Across this sample there are 730,000 or so clones, with 55% to 75% seen only once. The ten most abundant clones make up 1.5% to 2% of the sample. The sequenced sample was memory CD4+ T cells sorted from blood. The cell subset or site label for this specimen denotes: CD45RA-negative fraction. The receptors derive from a woman aged 30 to 39 in good health.

This chain uses TRBV5-1 with TRBJ2-3, with D possibly TRBD2 on 6 matching bases. The CDR3 totals 14 residues. V was clipped by 0 bases and J by 2 bases, with 7 bases between them. CDR1 is SGHRS, CDR2 YFSETQ, per germline. The CDR3 DNA reads as TGCGCCAGCAGCTTGGGCGGGATCACAGATACGCAGTATTTT. This codes for CASSLGGITDTQYF.

The V and J genes are TRBV19 and TRBJ1-2; a weak D match, TRBD1 (6 bases). The CDR3 is 15 amino acids. Looked up from germline, CDR1 is LNHDA and CDR2 is SQIVND (reference sequence). V lost 9 bases and J lost 0, with 17 bases in between. CDR3 sequence reads: CASHTTGPANYGYTF. In DNA form, the CDR3 reads TGTGCCAGCCATACCACAGGGCCAGCTAACTATGGCTACACCTTC. Drawing the rest from reference TRBV19 and TRBJ1-2, the complete variable domain is DGGITQSPKYLFRKEGQNVTLSCEQNLNHDAMYWYRQDPGQGLRLIYYSQIVNDFQKGDIAEGYSVSREKKESFPLTVTSAQKNPTAFYLCASHTTGPANYGYTFGSGTRLTVV.

This clone was found a few times. J is TRBJ1-1 and V is TRBV4-1; TRBD1 agrees at 7 bases. The V gene end was trimmed by 10 bases and the J gene end by 1 base; junction bases not matched to a gene: 12. CDR3 length: 15 residues. Germline V gives CDR1 MGHRA, CDR2 YSYEKL. The CDR3 here is CATMIGTDPNTEAFF. Written as DNA, the CDR3 is TGCGCCACCATGATAGGGACAGATCCGAACACTGAAGCTTTCTTT.

This rearrangement joins TRBV2 to TRBJ1-1; 8 bases agree with TRBD1. In germline, CDR1 is SNHLY, CDR2 FYNNEI. The CDR3 sequence is 15 residues long. The trim removed 2 bases at V and 3 bases at J, leaving 5 bases unmatched. CDR3: CASSEQGARHTEAFF. The CDR3 DNA follows: TGTGCCAGCAGTGAACAGGGGGCAAGGCACACTGAAGCTTTCTTT.

The V gene is TRBV6-4, the J gene TRBJ2-1; tentatively, D is TRBD2 (5 bases). The length of the CDR3 is 14 residues. V lost 7 bases, J lost 4 bases, and 14 bases lay in between. Germline CDR1 reads MRHNA; CDR2 reads SNTAGT. CDR3 loop: CASKEEGDYNEQFF. CDR3 DNA: TGTGCCAGCAAGGAGGAAGGAGATTACAATGAGCAGTTCTTC.

This chain links TRBV19 with TRBJ2-4; 7 bases map to TRBD2. There are 17 residues in the CDR3. The germline gives CDR1 LNHDA, CDR2 SQIVND (reference sequence). The V segment lost 4 bases and the J segment 0 bases; nucleotides outside the gene matches: 9. CDR3 sequence (DNA): TGTGCCAGTAGTAGGGCCAGCGGGACTCTAGCCAAAAACATTCAGTACTTC. The encoded protein is CASSRASGTLAKNIQYF.

The chain recombines TRBV5-1 with TRBJ2-1; perhaps D is TRBD1 or TRBD2 (6 bases each). The CDR3 consists of 11 residues. Germline V gives CDR1 SGHRS, CDR2 YFSETQ. V dropped 6 bases and J dropped 10 bases, with 11 bases sitting between them. CDR3 DNA: TGCGCCAGCACCATAGGGGGGGAGCAGTTCTTC. It specifies CASTIGGEQFF.

This chain joins TRBV19 and TRBJ2-1; weak D call: TRBD1 (5 bases). Germline values: CDR1 LNHDA, CDR2 SQIVND (reference sequence). CDR3 length equals 15 residues. V was clipped by 5 bases and J by 0 bases, with 11 bases between them. The chain's CDR3 is CASSDSIGSYNEQFF. The CDR3 nucleotides read TGTGCCAGTAGTGACAGCATAGGCTCCTACAATGAGCAGTTCTTC.

The genes are TRBV25-1 and TRBJ2-4, with D hard to call. V dropped 3 bases and J dropped 2 bases, with 17 bases sitting between them. The CDR3 runs 17 residues. Germline V gene sequence: CDR1 MGHDK, CDR2 SYGVNS. For the CDR3, the DNA is TGTGCCAGCAGTGATCACTGGGGAACAGAGTCCAAAAACATTCAGTACTTC. This gives the protein CASSDHWGTESKNIQYF.